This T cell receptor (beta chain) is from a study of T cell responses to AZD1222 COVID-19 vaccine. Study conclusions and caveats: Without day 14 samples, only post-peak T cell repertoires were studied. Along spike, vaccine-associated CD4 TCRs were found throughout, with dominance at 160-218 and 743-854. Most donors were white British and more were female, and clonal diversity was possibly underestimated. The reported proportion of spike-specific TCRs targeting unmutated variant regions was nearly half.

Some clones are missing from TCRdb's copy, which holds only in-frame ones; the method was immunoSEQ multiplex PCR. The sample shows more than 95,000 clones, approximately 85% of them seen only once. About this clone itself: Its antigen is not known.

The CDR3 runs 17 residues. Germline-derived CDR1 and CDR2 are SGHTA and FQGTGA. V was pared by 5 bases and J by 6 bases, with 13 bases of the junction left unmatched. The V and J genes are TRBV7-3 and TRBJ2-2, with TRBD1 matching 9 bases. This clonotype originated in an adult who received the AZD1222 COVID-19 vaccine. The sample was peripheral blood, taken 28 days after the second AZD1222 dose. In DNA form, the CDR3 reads TGTGCCAGCAGCCCAACTCCGGGACAGGGAACGGCCGGGGAGCTGTTTTTT. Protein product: CASSPTPGQGTAGELFF. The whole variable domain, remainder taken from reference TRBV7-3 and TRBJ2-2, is GAGVSQTPSNKVTEKGKYVELRCDPISGHTALYWYRQSLGQGPEFLIYFQGTGAADDSGLPNDRFFAVRPEGSVSTLKIQRTERGDSAVYLCASSPTPGQGTAGELFFGEGSRLTVL.